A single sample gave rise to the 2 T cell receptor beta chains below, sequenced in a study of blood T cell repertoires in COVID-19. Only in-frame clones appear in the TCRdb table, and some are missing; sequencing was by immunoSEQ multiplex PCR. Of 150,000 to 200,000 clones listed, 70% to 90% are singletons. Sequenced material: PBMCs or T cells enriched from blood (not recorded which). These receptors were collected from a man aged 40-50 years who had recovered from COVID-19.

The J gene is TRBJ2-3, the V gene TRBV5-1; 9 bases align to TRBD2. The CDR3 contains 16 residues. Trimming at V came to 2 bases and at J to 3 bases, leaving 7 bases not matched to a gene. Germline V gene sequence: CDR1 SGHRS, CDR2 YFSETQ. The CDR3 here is CASSLTPSGATDTQYF. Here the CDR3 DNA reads TGCGCCAGCAGCTTAACGCCTAGCGGGGCAACAGATACGCAGTATTTT. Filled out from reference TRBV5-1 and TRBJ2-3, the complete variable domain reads KAGVTQTPRYLIKTRGQQVTLSCSPISGHRSVSWYQQTPGQGLQFLFEYFSETQRNKGNFPGRFSGRQFSNSRSEMNVSTLELGDSALYLCASSLTPSGATDTQYFGPGTRLTVL.

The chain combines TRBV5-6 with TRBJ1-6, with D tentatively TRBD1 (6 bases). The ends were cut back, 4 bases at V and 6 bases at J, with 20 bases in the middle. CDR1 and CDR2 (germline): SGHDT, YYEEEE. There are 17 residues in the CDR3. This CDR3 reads CASSIRTGTNRNSPLHF. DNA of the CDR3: TGTGCCAGCAGCATAAGAACCGGGACAAACCGTAATTCACCCCTCCACTTT.